Listed below are T cell receptor beta chains from one sample, sequenced in a study of blood T cell repertoires in COVID-19. Assay used: immunoSEQ multiplex PCR; TCRdb lists only in-frame clones, some missing. The table has about 78,000 clones, 90% seen once. The sequenced sample was peripheral blood. All receptors derive from a woman aged 50 to 65 in a cohort sampled during active COVID-19. Both conserved end residues are part of each CDR3. Each record gives: clone size, V gene, D gene, J gene, CDR3 protein, CDR3 DNA. A D gene is named only where the DNA matches it firmly. Clone size appears in some rows only: once, few, many, or a class for an expanded clone.

clone size: NA
V gene: TRBV28
D gene: NA
J gene: TRBJ1-5
CDR3 protein: CASSLSGGDNQPQHF
CDR3 DNA: TGTGCCAGCAGTTTAAGTGGGGGGGACAATCAGCCCCAGCATTTT

clone size: NA
V gene: TRBV19
D gene: TRBD2
J gene: TRBJ2-5
CDR3 protein: CASSQYLIAGPQETQYF
CDR3 DNA: TGTGCCAGTAGCCAGTACCTCATAGCGGGGCCACAAGAGACCCAGTACTTC

clone size: NA
V gene: TRBV28
D gene: TRBD1
J gene: TRBJ1-2
CDR3 protein: CASSTFQGARNYGYTF
CDR3 DNA: TGTGCCAGCAGTACCTTCCAGGGGGCGCGTAACTATGGCTACACCTTC

clone size: NA
V gene: TRBV7-3
D gene: TRBD2
J gene: TRBJ2-3
CDR3 protein: CASSPSGGTDTQYF
CDR3 DNA: TGTGCCAGCAGCCCTAGCGGGGGCACAGATACGCAGTATTTT

clone size: NA
V gene: TRBV5-4
D gene: TRBD1
J gene: TRBJ2-1
CDR3 protein: CASSSDRGHNEQFF
CDR3 DNA: TGTGCCAGCAGCTCTGACAGGGGACACAATGAGCAGTTCTTC

clone size: few
V gene: TRBV5-1
D gene: TRBD1
J gene: TRBJ1-6
CDR3 protein: CASSSGQDNSPLHF
CDR3 DNA: TGCGCCAGCAGCAGCGGACAGGATAATTCACCCCTCCACTTT

clone size: NA
V gene: TRBV18
D gene: NA
J gene: TRBJ2-5
CDR3 protein: CASSPGGTSQETQYF
CDR3 DNA: TGTGCCAGCTCTCCCGGGGGGACATCTCAAGAGACCCAGTACTTC

clone size: once
V gene: TRBV5-1
D gene: TRBD2
J gene: TRBJ2-3
CDR3 protein: CASSSPSGAGAGGPYTQYF
CDR3 DNA: TGCGCCAGCAGCTCCCCCTCGGGGGCTGGAGCGGGAGGGCCATATACGCAGTATTTT

clone size: NA
V gene: TRBV28
D gene: TRBD1
J gene: TRBJ2-7
CDR3 protein: CASTTGTDYEQYF
CDR3 DNA: TGTGCCAGCACAACCGGGACAGACTACGAGCAGTACTTC

clone size: NA
V gene: TRBV28
D gene: TRBD1
J gene: TRBJ1-1
CDR3 protein: CASSLDRAELNTEAFF
CDR3 DNA: TGTGCCAGCAGTCTTGACAGGGCGGAGTTGAACACTGAAGCTTTCTTT

clone size: NA
V gene: TRBV6-5
D gene: NA
J gene: TRBJ2-1
CDR3 protein: CASSSGVNEQFF
CDR3 DNA: TGTGCCAGCAGTTCCGGGGTTAATGAGCAGTTCTTC

clone size: once
V gene: TRBV7-3
D gene: NA
J gene: TRBJ2-1
CDR3 protein: CASSTGQRSYNEQFF
CDR3 DNA: TGTGCCAGCAGCACCGGACAGCGCTCCTACAATGAGCAGTTCTTC

clone size: few
V gene: TRBV6-5
D gene: NA
J gene: TRBJ2-7
CDR3 protein: CATDLGTYEQYF
CDR3 DNA: TGTGCCACCGACCTCGGGACCTACGAGCAGTACTTC

clone size: NA
V gene: TRBV28
D gene: NA
J gene: TRBJ1-4
CDR3 protein: CASSPPGGTNEKLFF
CDR3 DNA: TGTGCCAGCAGTCCCCCGGGGGGGACTAATGAAAAACTGTTTTTT

clone size: NA
V gene: TRBV5-8
D gene: NA
J gene: TRBJ1-2
CDR3 protein: CASSWGGAEYGYTF
CDR3 DNA: TGTGCCAGCAGCTGGGGTGGGGCGGAGTATGGCTACACCTTC

clone size: NA
V gene: TRBV19
D gene: TRBD2
J gene: TRBJ2-7
CDR3 protein: CASSMTGLAAPEQYF
CDR3 DNA: TGTGCCAGTAGTATGACTGGACTAGCGGCTCCAGAGCAGTACTTC

clone size: NA
V gene: TRBV5-1
D gene: TRBD2
J gene: TRBJ2-7
CDR3 protein: CASSTQTSESEQYF
CDR3 DNA: TGCGCCAGCAGCACCCAGACTAGCGAGAGCGAGCAGTACTTC

clone size: NA
V gene: TRBV11-3
D gene: NA
J gene: TRBJ2-1
CDR3 protein: CASSVTGHEQFF
CDR3 DNA: TGTGCCAGCAGCGTTACAGGGCATGAGCAGTTCTTC

clone size: NA
V gene: TRBV7-3
D gene: TRBD2
J gene: TRBJ2-1
CDR3 protein: CASSLGGGVYNEQFF
CDR3 DNA: TGTGCCAGCAGCCTAGGCGGGGGAGTATACAATGAGCAGTTCTTC

clone size: NA
V gene: TRBV3-1/TRBV3-2
D gene: NA
J gene: TRBJ1-1
CDR3 protein: CASSHTTGEAFF
CDR3 DNA: TGTGCCAGCAGCCATACGACAGGTGAAGCTTTCTTT

clone size: once
V gene: TRBV6-5
D gene: NA
J gene: TRBJ2-5
CDR3 protein: CASSPTLGRGTQYF
CDR3 DNA: TGTGCCAGCAGTCCAACACTGGGGCGCGGGACCCAGTACTTC

clone size: NA
V gene: TRBV7-9
D gene: NA
J gene: TRBJ2-3
CDR3 protein: CASSPWGADTQYF
CDR3 DNA: TGTGCCAGCAGCCCCTGGGGGGCAGATACGCAGTATTTT

clone size: NA
V gene: TRBV15
D gene: TRBD2
J gene: TRBJ2-5
CDR3 protein: CATSRRLAGEGETQYF
CDR3 DNA: TGTGCCACCAGCAGGCGATTAGCGGGAGAAGGGGAGACCCAGTACTTC

clone size: NA
V gene: TRBV9
D gene: TRBD1
J gene: TRBJ1-2
CDR3 protein: CASSSSGGLSGYTF
CDR3 DNA: TGTGCCAGCAGCTCCTCAGGGGGCCTTAGTGGCTACACCTTC

clone size: NA
V gene: TRBV4-1
D gene: TRBD2
J gene: TRBJ2-1
CDR3 protein: CASRKTPPGPTRGGEQFF
CDR3 DNA: TGCGCCAGCAGGAAAACTCCACCGGGACCCACCCGCGGGGGGGAGCAGTTCTTC

clone size: once
V gene: TRBV27
D gene: TRBD2
J gene: TRBJ2-7
CDR3 protein: CASSATSALGEQYF
CDR3 DNA: TGTGCCAGCAGTGCCACTAGCGCTCTGGGGGAGCAGTACTTC

clone size: NA
V gene: TRBV18
D gene: TRBD2
J gene: TRBJ2-7
CDR3 protein: CASSPGGLVVYEQYF
CDR3 DNA: TGTGCCAGCTCACCGGGGGGACTAGTAGTCTACGAGCAGTACTTC

clone size: NA
V gene: TRBV5-1
D gene: TRBD2
J gene: TRBJ2-2
CDR3 protein: CASRIGTSPTGELFF
CDR3 DNA: TGCGCCAGCAGAATTGGGACTAGCCCCACCGGGGAGCTGTTTTTT

clone size: NA
V gene: TRBV6-5
D gene: NA
J gene: TRBJ1-4
CDR3 protein: CASKRWEDDEKLFF
CDR3 DNA: TGTGCCAGCAAGAGGTGGGAGGACGATGAAAAACTGTTTTTT

clone size: NA
V gene: TRBV9
D gene: TRBD2
J gene: TRBJ2-3
CDR3 protein: CASSPRREGADTQYF
CDR3 DNA: TGTGCCAGCAGCCCGAGGCGGGAGGGTGCAGATACGCAGTATTTT

clone size: NA
V gene: TRBV5-1
D gene: TRBD2
J gene: TRBJ2-1
CDR3 protein: CASRRLAGDNEQFF
CDR3 DNA: TGCGCCAGCAGAAGGCTAGCGGGGGACAATGAGCAGTTCTTC

clone size: NA
V gene: TRBV5-6
D gene: TRBD1
J gene: TRBJ1-2
CDR3 protein: CASSFPGQRTGGYTF
CDR3 DNA: TGTGCCAGCAGCTTCCCGGGACAGAGAACGGGGGGCTACACCTTC

clone size: NA
V gene: TRBV19
D gene: NA
J gene: TRBJ1-2
CDR3 protein: CASSILAGARGYTF
CDR3 DNA: TGTGCCAGTAGTATTCTGGCAGGGGCCCGCGGCTACACCTTC

clone size: NA
V gene: TRBV11-3
D gene: TRBD2
J gene: TRBJ2-5
CDR3 protein: CASSLTSGTSGRETQYF
CDR3 DNA: TGTGCCAGCAGCTTAACTTCCGGGACTAGCGGGAGGGAGACCCAGTACTTC

clone size: NA
V gene: TRBV14
D gene: NA
J gene: TRBJ1-1
CDR3 protein: CASSLGGGEAFF
CDR3 DNA: TGTGCCAGCAGCTTAGGTGGAGGTGAAGCTTTCTTT

clone size: NA
V gene: TRBV4-2
D gene: TRBD1
J gene: TRBJ2-5
CDR3 protein: CASSQAVRQGGETQYF
CDR3 DNA: TGTGCCAGCAGCCAAGCGGTACGACAGGGTGGAGAGACCCAGTACTTC

clone size: NA
V gene: TRBV30
D gene: NA
J gene: TRBJ1-6
CDR3 protein: CAWTTGGNSPLHF
CDR3 DNA: TGTGCCTGGACCACTGGAGGTAATTCACCCCTCCACTTT

clone size: NA
V gene: TRBV2
D gene: NA
J gene: TRBJ1-1
CDR3 protein: CASSGNIEPEAFF
CDR3 DNA: TGTGCCAGCAGCGGTAATATAGAGCCTGAAGCTTTCTTT

clone size: once
V gene: TRBV20-1
D gene: NA
J gene: TRBJ2-2
CDR3 protein: CSAPGAGELFF
CDR3 DNA: TGCAGTGCCCCGGGGGCCGGGGAGCTGTTTTTT

clone size: NA
V gene: TRBV5-5
D gene: NA
J gene: TRBJ2-5
CDR3 protein: CASSPGSQETQYF
CDR3 DNA: TGTGCCAGCAGCCCAGGGTCGCAAGAGACCCAGTACTTC

clone size: NA
V gene: TRBV5-1
D gene: NA
J gene: TRBJ1-5
CDR3 protein: CASSPDIGANQPQHF
CDR3 DNA: TGCGCCAGCAGCCCCGATATTGGAGCCAATCAGCCCCAGCATTTT

clone size: NA
V gene: TRBV7-9
D gene: NA
J gene: TRBJ1-1
CDR3 protein: CASSLGGVWNTEAFF
CDR3 DNA: TGTGCCAGCAGCTTAGGCGGCGTATGGAACACTGAAGCTTTCTTT

clone size: NA
V gene: TRBV2
D gene: NA
J gene: TRBJ1-1
CDR3 protein: CASSERGLRTEAFF
CDR3 DNA: TGTGCCAGCAGTGAAAGGGGCTTGAGGACTGAAGCTTTCTTT

clone size: NA
V gene: TRBV10-1
D gene: NA
J gene: TRBJ2-7
CDR3 protein: CASSEASREDEQYF
CDR3 DNA: TGCGCCAGCAGTGAGGCTTCCAGGGAGGACGAGCAGTACTTC

clone size: NA
V gene: TRBV13
D gene: NA
J gene: TRBJ1-3
CDR3 protein: CASSIWTARNTIYF
CDR3 DNA: TGTGCCAGCAGTATTTGGACAGCGCGGAACACCATATATTTT

clone size: once
V gene: TRBV12-3/TRBV12-4
D gene: TRBD2
J gene: TRBJ2-7
CDR3 protein: CASSFSGRYEQYF
CDR3 DNA: TGTGCCAGCAGTTTTAGCGGGAGGTACGAGCAGTACTTC

clone size: NA
V gene: TRBV6-6
D gene: TRBD2
J gene: TRBJ2-5
CDR3 protein: CASSPYEREKETQYF
CDR3 DNA: TGTGCCAGCAGCCCCTACGAGCGGGAGAAAGAGACCCAGTACTTC

clone size: NA
V gene: TRBV10-3
D gene: NA
J gene: TRBJ1-2
CDR3 protein: CAISESSDSSGGYTF
CDR3 DNA: TGTGCCATCAGTGAGTCGAGTGACAGTTCTGGTGGCTACACCTTC

clone size: few
V gene: TRBV2
D gene: NA
J gene: TRBJ2-7
CDR3 protein: CASSEQGIREQYF
CDR3 DNA: TGTGCCAGCAGTGAGCAGGGGATCAGGGAGCAGTACTTC

clone size: few
V gene: TRBV19
D gene: TRBD2
J gene: TRBJ2-7
CDR3 protein: CASSSLASYEQYF
CDR3 DNA: TGTGCCAGTTCTTCACTAGCGAGTTACGAGCAGTACTTC

clone size: NA
V gene: TRBV6-6
D gene: NA
J gene: TRBJ2-7
CDR3 protein: CASSPGAYEQYF
CDR3 DNA: TGTGCCAGCAGCCCTGGAGCCTACGAGCAGTACTTC

clone size: NA
V gene: TRBV27
D gene: NA
J gene: TRBJ2-3
CDR3 protein: CASSSTGFGTDTQYF
CDR3 DNA: TGTGCCAGCAGTTCGACAGGATTTGGCACAGATACGCAGTATTTT

clone size: NA
V gene: TRBV29-1
D gene: TRBD2
J gene: TRBJ2-3
CDR3 protein: CSSERRESTDTQYF
CDR3 DNA: TGCAGCTCCGAGAGGCGGGAGAGCACAGATACGCAGTATTTT

clone size: NA
V gene: TRBV3-1/TRBV3-2
D gene: NA
J gene: TRBJ2-3
CDR3 protein: CASSQAGSTDTQYF
CDR3 DNA: TGTGCCAGCAGCCAAGCGGGGAGCACAGATACGCAGTATTTT

clone size: once
V gene: TRBV28
D gene: TRBD1
J gene: TRBJ1-1
CDR3 protein: CASSSAGGENTEAFF
CDR3 DNA: TGTGCCAGCAGCTCAGCAGGGGGCGAGAACACTGAAGCTTTCTTT

clone size: once
V gene: TRBV12-3/TRBV12-4
D gene: TRBD1
J gene: TRBJ1-5
CDR3 protein: CASTGQVDQPQHF
CDR3 DNA: TGTGCCAGCACAGGACAGGTCGATCAGCCCCAGCATTTT

clone size: few
V gene: TRBV27
D gene: NA
J gene: TRBJ2-7
CDR3 protein: CASSSSRNEQYF
CDR3 DNA: TGTGCCAGCAGTTCCTCTAGGAACGAGCAGTACTTC

clone size: NA
V gene: TRBV28
D gene: TRBD1
J gene: TRBJ1-5
CDR3 protein: CASTPSDRGLGNQPQHF
CDR3 DNA: TGTGCCAGCACCCCCTCGGACAGGGGGCTCGGCAATCAGCCCCAGCATTTT

clone size: NA
V gene: TRBV5-1
D gene: TRBD2
J gene: TRBJ2-7
CDR3 protein: CASSLGLGLASEQYF
CDR3 DNA: TGCGCCAGCAGCTTGGGATTAGGACTAGCGTCGGAGCAGTACTTC

clone size: NA
V gene: TRBV9
D gene: NA
J gene: TRBJ1-4
CDR3 protein: CASSVKAEGEKLFF
CDR3 DNA: TGTGCCAGCAGCGTAAAGGCCGAGGGTGAAAAACTGTTTTTT